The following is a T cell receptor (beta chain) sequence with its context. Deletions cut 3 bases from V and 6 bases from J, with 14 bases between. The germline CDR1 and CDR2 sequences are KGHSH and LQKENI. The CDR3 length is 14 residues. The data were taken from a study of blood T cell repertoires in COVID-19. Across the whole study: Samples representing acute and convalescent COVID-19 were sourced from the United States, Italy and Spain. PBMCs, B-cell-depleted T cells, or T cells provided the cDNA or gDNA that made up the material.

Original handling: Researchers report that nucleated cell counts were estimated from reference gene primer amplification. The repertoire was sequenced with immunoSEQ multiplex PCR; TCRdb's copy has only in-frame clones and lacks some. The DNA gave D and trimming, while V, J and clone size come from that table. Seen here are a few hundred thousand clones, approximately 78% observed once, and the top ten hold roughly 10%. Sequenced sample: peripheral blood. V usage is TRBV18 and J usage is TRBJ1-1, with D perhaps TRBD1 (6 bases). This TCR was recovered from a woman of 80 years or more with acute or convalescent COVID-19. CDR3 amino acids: CASSPLLDSPEAFF. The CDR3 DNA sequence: TGTGCCAGCTCACCCCTCCTGGACAGCCCTGAAGCTTTCTTT.